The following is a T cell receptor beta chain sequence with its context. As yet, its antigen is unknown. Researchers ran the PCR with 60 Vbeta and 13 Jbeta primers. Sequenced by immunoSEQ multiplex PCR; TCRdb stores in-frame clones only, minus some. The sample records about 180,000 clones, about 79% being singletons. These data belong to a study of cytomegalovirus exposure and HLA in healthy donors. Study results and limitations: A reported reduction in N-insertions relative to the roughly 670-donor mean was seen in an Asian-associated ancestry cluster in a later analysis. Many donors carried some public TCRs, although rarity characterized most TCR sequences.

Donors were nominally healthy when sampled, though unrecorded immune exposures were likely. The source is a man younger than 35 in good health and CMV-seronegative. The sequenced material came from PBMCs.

CDR3: CASSPGLQGEAFF. CDR3 DNA sequence: TGTGCCAGCAGCCCCGGCCTTCAGGGTGAAGCTTTCTTT. The rearrangement links TRBV7-9 to TRBJ1-1; D perhaps matches TRBD1 (5 bases). The CDR3 extends over 13 amino acids. Germline values: CDR1 SEHNR, CDR2 FQNEAQ (reference sequence). The V gene lost 5 bases and the J gene lost 7 bases, with 14 bases spanning the gap. Looking up the rest from reference TRBV7-9 and TRBJ1-1 gives the full variable domain: DTGVSQNPRHKITKRGQNVTFRCDPISEHNRLYWYRQTLGQGPEFLTYFQNEAQLEKSRLLSDRFSAERPKGSFSTLEIQRTEQGDSAMYLCASSPGLQGEAFFGQGTRLTVV.